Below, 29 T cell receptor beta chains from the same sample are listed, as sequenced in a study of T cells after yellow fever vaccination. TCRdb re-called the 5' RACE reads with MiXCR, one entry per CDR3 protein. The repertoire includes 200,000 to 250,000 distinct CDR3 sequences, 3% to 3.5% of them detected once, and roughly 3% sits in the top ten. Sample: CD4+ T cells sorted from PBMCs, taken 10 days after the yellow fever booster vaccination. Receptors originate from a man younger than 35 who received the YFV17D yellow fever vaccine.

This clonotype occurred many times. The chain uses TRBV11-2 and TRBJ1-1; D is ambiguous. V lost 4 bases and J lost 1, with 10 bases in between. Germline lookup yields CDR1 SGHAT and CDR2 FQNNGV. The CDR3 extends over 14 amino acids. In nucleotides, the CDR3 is TGTGCCAGCAGCTCACACCCGGGGAACACTGAAGCTTTCTTT. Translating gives CASSSHPGNTEAFF.

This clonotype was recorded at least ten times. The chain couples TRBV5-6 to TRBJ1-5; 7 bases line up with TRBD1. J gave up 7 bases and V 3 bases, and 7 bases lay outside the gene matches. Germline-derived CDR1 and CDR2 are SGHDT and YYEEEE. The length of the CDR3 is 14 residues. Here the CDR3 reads CASSYGTERQPQHF. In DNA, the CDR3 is TGTGCCAGCAGCTATGGGACAGAGAGGCAGCCCCAGCATTTT.

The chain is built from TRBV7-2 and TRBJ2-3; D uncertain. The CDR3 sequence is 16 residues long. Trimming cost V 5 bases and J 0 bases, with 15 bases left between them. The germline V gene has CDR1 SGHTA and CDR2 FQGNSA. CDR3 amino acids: CASSVPGLLSTDTQYF. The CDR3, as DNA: TGTGCCAGCAGCGTTCCCGGGTTGCTCAGCACAGATACGCAGTATTTT. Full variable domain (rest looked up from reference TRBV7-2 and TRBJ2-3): GAGVSQSPSNKVTEKGKDVELRCDPISGHTALYWYRQSLGQGLEFLIYFQGNSAPDKSGLPSDRFSAERTGGSVSTLTIQRTQQEDSAVYLCASSVPGLLSTDTQYFGPGTRLTVL.

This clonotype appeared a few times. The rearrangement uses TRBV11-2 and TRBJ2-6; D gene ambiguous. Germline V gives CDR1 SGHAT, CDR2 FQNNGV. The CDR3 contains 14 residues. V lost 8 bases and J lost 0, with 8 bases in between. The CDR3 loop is CASGRYSGANVLTF. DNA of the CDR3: TGTGCCAGCGGGCGATACTCTGGGGCCAACGTCCTGACTTTC.

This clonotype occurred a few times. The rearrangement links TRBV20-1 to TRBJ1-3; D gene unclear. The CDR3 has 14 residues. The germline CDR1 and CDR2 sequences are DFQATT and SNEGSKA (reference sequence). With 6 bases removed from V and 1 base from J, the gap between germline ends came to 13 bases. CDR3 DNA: TGCAGTGCCGCATTAGAGGCGTCTGGAAACACCATATATTTT. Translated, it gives CSAALEASGNTIYF.

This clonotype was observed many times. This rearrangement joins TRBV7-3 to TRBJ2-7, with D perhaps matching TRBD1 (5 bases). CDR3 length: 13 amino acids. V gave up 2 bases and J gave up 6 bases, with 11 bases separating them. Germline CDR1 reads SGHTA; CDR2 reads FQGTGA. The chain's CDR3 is CASSLQGLGEQYF. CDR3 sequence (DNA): TGTGCCAGCAGCTTACAGGGTTTGGGCGAGCAGTACTTC.

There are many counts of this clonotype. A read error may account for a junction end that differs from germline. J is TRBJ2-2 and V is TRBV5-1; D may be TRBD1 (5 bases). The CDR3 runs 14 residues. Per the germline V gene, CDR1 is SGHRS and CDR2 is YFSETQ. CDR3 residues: CASSLGQNTGELFF. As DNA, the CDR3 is TGTGCCAGCAGTTTAGGACAGAACACCGGGGAGCTGTTTTTT.

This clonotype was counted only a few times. DNA of the CDR3: TGCAGCGTTGGAATGACCCAGGGCTATGGCTACACCTTC. Translation gives CSVGMTQGYGYTF. This chain links TRBV29-1 with TRBJ1-2, with D perhaps matching TRBD1 (5 bases). V lost 4 bases and J 4 bases, leaving 13 bases between the germline ends. Germline V gene lookup returns CDR1 SQVTM and CDR2 ANQGSEA. The CDR3 sequence is 13 residues long.

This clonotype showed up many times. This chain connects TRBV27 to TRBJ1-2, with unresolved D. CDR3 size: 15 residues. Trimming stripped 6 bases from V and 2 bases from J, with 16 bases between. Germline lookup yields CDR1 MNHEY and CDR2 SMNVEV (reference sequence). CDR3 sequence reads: CASRLGREANYGYTF. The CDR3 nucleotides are TGTGCCAGCAGATTAGGAAGGGAAGCGAACTATGGCTACACCTTC.

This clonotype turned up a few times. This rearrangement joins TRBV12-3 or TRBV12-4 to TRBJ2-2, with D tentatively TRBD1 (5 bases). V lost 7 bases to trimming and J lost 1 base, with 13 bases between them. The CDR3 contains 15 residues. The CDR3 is CASTPRQKNTGELFF. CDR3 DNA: TGTGCCAGCACCCCCCGACAGAAGAACACCGGGGAGCTGTTTTTT.

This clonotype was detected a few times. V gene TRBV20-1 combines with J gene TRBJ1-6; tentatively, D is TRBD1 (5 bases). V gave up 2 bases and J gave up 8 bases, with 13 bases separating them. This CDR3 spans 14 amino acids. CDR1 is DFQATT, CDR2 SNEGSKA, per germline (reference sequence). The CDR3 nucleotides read TGCAGTGCTAGACCCCCAGGGCGGGATTCACCCCTCCACTTT. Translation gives CSARPPGRDSPLHF.

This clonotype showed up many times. The CDR3 bases are TGCGCCAGCAGCCAAGAGGGACAGCTCACTGAAGCTTTCTTT. It codes for CASSQEGQLTEAFF. This chain links TRBV4-1 with TRBJ1-1, with 7 nucleotides matching TRBD1. Trimming took 0 bases from V and 4 from J; bases not matched to a gene: 2. This CDR3 comprises 14 residues. Germline V gives CDR1 MGHRA, CDR2 YSYEKL.

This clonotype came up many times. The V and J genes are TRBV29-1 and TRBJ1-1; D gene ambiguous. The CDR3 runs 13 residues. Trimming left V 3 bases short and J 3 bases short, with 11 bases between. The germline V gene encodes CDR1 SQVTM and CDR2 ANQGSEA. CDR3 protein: CSVEKGWDTEAFF. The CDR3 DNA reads TGCAGCGTTGAGAAGGGTTGGGACACTGAAGCTTTCTTT.

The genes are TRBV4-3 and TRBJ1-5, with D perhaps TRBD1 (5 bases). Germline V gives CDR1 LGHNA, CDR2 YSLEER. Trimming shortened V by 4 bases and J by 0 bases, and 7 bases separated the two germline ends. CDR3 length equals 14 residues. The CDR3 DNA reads TGCGCCAGCAGCCCACAGGTTAGCAATCAGCCCCAGCATTTT. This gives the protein CASSPQVSNQPQHF.

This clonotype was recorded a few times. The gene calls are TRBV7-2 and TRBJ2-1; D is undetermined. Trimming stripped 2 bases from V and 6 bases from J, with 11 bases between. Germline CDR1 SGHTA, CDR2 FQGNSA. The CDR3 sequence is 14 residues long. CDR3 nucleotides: TGTGCCAGCAGCTTAAGGGTTTCCCCCAATGAGCAGTTCTTC. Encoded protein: CASSLRVSPNEQFF.

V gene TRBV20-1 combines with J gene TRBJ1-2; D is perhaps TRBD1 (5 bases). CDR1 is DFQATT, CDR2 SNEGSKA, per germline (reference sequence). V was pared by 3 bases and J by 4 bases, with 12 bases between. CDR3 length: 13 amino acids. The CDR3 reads CSASQGVLYGYTF. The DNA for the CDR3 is TGCAGTGCTAGCCAGGGAGTCCTCTATGGCTACACCTTC.

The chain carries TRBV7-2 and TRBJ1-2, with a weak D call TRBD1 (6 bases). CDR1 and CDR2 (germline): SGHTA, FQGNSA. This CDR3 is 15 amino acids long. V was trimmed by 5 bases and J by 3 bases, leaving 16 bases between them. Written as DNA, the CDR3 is TGTGCCAGCAGCCCCCGCGGGGGGGCTGACTATGGCTACACCTTC. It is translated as CASSPRGGADYGYTF.

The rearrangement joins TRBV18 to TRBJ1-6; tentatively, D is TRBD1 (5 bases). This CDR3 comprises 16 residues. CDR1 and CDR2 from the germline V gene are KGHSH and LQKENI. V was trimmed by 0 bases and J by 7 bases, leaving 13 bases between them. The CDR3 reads CASSPPSAGPNSPLHF. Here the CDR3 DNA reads TGTGCCAGCTCACCACCGTCGGCAGGGCCGAATTCACCCCTCCACTTT.

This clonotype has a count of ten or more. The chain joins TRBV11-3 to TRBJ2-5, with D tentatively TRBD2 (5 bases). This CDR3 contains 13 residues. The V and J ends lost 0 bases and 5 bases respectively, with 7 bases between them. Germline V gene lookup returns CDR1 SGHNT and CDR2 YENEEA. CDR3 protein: CASSLDREETQYF. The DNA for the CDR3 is TGTGCCAGCAGCTTAGATAGGGAGGAGACCCAGTACTTC.

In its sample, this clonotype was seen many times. DNA of the CDR3: TGTGCCAGCAGTAGGGACAGAAAATACAATGAGCAGTTCTTC. Its protein is CASSRDRKYNEQFF. The rearrangement uses TRBV7-7 and TRBJ2-1, with 7 bases lining up with TRBD1. The germline CDR1 and CDR2 sequences are SSHAT and FNYEAQ (reference sequence). Trimming at V came to 6 bases and at J to 4 bases, leaving 6 bases not matched to a gene. The CDR3 covers 14 residues.

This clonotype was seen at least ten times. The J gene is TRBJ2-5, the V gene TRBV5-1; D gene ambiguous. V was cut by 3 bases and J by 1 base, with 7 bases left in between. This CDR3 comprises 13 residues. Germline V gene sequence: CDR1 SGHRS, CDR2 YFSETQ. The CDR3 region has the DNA TGCGCCAGCAGCTATAATTTCCAAGAGACCCAGTACTTC. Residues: CASSYNFQETQYF.

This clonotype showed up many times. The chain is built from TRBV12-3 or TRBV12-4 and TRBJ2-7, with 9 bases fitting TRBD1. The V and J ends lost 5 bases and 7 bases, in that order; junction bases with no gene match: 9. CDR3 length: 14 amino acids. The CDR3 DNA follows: TGTGCCAGCAGTCTCTGGACAGGGGATTTTGAGCAGTACTTC. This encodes CASSLWTGDFEQYF.

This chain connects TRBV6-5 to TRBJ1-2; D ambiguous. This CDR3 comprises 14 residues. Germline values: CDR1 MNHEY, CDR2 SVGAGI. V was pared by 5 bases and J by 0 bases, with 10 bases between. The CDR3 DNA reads TGTGCCAGCAGTCAAACAGAAACTAACTATGGCTACACCTTC. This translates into CASSQTETNYGYTF.

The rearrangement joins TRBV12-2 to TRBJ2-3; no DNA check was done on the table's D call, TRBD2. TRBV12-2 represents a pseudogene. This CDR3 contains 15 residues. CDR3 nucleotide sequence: TGTGCAAGTCGCCCCGCTCGGGGGACGGCAGATACGCAGTATTTT. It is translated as CASRPARGTADTQYF.

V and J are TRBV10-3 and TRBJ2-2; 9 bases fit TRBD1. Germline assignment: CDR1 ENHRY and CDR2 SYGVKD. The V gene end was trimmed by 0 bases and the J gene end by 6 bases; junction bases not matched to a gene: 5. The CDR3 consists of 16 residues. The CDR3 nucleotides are TGTGCCATCAGTGAGTCGAGGACAGGGGTACCCGGGGAGCTGTTTTTT. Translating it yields CAISESRTGVPGELFF.

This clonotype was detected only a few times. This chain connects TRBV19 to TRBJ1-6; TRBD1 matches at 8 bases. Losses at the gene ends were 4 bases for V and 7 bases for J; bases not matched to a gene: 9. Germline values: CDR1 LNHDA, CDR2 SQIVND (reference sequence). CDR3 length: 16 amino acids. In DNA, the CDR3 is TGTGCCAGTAGTAGTACGACAGGGGTTTACAATTCACCCCTCCACTTT. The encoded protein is CASSSTTGVYNSPLHF.

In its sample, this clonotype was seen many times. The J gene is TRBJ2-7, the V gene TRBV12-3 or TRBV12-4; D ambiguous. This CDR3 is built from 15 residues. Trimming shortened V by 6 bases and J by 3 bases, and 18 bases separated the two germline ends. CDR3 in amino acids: CASSPKPDAFYEQYF. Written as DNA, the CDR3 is TGTGCCAGCAGCCCTAAGCCCGACGCCTTCTACGAGCAGTACTTC.

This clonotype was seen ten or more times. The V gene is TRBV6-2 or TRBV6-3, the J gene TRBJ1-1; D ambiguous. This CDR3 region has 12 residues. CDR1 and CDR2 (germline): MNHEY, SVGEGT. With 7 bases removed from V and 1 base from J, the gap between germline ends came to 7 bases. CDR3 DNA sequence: TGTGCCAGCACCCGGTCGAACACTGAAGCTTTCTTT. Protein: CASTRSNTEAFF.

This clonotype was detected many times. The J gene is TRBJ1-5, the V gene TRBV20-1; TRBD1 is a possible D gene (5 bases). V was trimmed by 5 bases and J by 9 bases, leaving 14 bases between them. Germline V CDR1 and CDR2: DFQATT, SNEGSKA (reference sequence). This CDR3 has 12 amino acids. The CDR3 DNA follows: TGCAGTGCTGGTCAGGGCCCCAGGCCCCAGCATTTT. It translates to CSAGQGPRPQHF.